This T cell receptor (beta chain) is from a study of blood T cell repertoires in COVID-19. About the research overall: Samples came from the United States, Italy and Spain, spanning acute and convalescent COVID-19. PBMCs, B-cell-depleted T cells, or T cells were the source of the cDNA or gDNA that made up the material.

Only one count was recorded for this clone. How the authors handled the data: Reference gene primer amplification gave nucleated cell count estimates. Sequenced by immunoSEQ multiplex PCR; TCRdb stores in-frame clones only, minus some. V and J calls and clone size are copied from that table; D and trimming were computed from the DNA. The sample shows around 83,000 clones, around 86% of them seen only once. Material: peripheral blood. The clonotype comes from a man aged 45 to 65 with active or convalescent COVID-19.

As DNA, the CDR3 is TGTGCCAGCAGCTTGGATACAGGGACTGGAAACACCATATATTTT. This gives the protein CASSLDTGTGNTIYF. V and J are TRBV5-4 and TRBJ1-3; perhaps TRBD1 as D (6 bases). The V end was cut by 0 bases, the J end by 2 bases, with 9 bases between. The CDR3 length is 15 residues. Germline values: CDR1 SGHNT, CDR2 YYREEE (reference sequence).